The next 32 T cell receptor beta chains were all read from a single sample in a study of T cells in Graves' hyperthyroidism and ophthalmopathy. Amplification of TCR beta CDR3 regions was performed using RNA transcripts as template. The HTBI primer set drove a first-round RT-PCR of the TCR CDR3. Each CDR3 protein gets one entry after TCRdb re-called the multiplex PCR reads with MiXCR. In the table there are around 300,000 distinct CDR3 sequences, roughly 15% of which are singletons. The specimen was blood. The receptors come from a middle-aged woman with Graves' ophthalmopathy.

V and J are TRBV3-1 and TRBJ1-1, with TRBD1 matching 7 bases. The J segment lost 7 bases and the V segment lost 4 bases, leaving 6 bases of the junction unmatched. CDR3 length: 13 residues. Germline-derived CDR1 and CDR2 are LGHDT and YNNKEL (reference sequence). CDR3 protein: CASSPRGEGEAFF. The CDR3 bases are TGTGCCAGCAGCCCCAGGGGGGAGGGTGAAGCTTTCTTT.

This clonotype was observed many times. CDR3 bases: TGTGCCAGCAGTGAAGCGAGCCCAGGGGTAGAAGCTTTCTTT. The encoded protein is CASSEASPGVEAFF. This chain uses TRBV6-1 with TRBJ1-1; D may be TRBD1 (6 bases). The CDR3 length is 14 residues. The ends were cut back, 0 bases at V and 8 bases at J, with 13 bases in the middle. Germline loops: CDR1 MNHNS, CDR2 SASEGT.

At least ten counts were recorded for this clonotype. The chain employs TRBV7-8 and TRBJ2-7; 7 bases are shared with TRBD2. The CDR3 has 17 residues. Germline CDR1 reads SGHVS; CDR2 reads FQNEAQ. Trimming removed 0 bases from V and 0 bases from J; junction bases left unmatched: 8. In DNA form, the CDR3 reads TGTGCCAGCAGCTTAGCACTACTAGCGAGTAGCTCCTACGAGCAGTACTTC. This translates into CASSLALLASSSYEQYF.

This clonotype was detected only a few times. The CDR3 sequence is CASSLVPGFTEQFF. The CDR3 DNA reads as TGTGCCAGCAGCTTAGTCCCGGGGTTCACTGAGCAGTTCTTC. The chain has TRBV11-2 and TRBJ2-1; a weak D match, TRBD2 (5 bases). V lost 1 base, J lost 9 bases, and 13 bases lay in between. The germline V gene has CDR1 SGHAT and CDR2 FQNNGV. The CDR3 extends over 14 amino acids.

At least ten counts were recorded for this clonotype. This chain links TRBV11-2 with TRBJ2-1, with 14 bases that match TRBD2. CDR3 size: 18 residues. The V gene end was trimmed by 4 bases and the J gene end by 0 bases; junction bases not matched to a gene: 5. The V gene's germline CDR1 is SGHAT and CDR2 FQNNGV. The CDR3 bases are TGTGCCAGCAGCTGGACTAGCGGGAGGAGAAGCTCCTACAATGAGCAGTTCTTC. It is translated as CASSWTSGRRSSYNEQFF.

This clonotype was seen many times. This chain joins TRBV11-3 and TRBJ1-6, with D uncertain. The CDR3 is made up of 14 amino acids. V was pared by 1 base and J by 7 bases, with 8 bases between. CDR1 is SGHNT and CDR2 is YENEEA in the germline V gene. CDR3 region: CASSLVRRNSPLHF. DNA for the CDR3: TGTGCCAGCAGCTTAGTCAGAAGGAATTCACCCCTCCACTTT.

This clonotype was detected only a few times. For the CDR3, the DNA is TGTGCTAGTGGTCTGGACACCTACAATGAGCAGTTCTTC. Protein: CASGLDTYNEQFF. This chain connects TRBV12-5 to TRBJ2-1, with D possibly TRBD1 on 5 matching bases. V lost 5 bases, J lost 2 bases, and 7 bases lay in between. The CDR3 extends over 13 amino acids. Germline V gives CDR1 LGHNT, CDR2 FRNRAP.

This clonotype was found many times. This chain uses TRBV7-9 with TRBJ2-7; 8 bases fit TRBD2. The CDR3 runs 17 residues. Germline assignment: CDR1 SEHNR and CDR2 FQNEAQ (reference sequence). Trimming at V came to 5 bases and at J to 0 bases, leaving 12 bases not matched to a gene. CDR3 protein: CASSPGGEGWSSYEQYF. The CDR3 coding sequence is TGTGCCAGCAGCCCCGGGGGGGAGGGGTGGAGCTCCTACGAGCAGTACTTC.

The table lists this clonotype with a few counts. The chain employs TRBV20-1 and TRBJ2-1; 15 positions agree with TRBD2. Germline CDR1 and CDR2: DFQATT and SNEGSKA (reference sequence). The CDR3 loop spans 14 amino acids. J gave up 8 bases and V 6 bases, and 5 bases lay outside the gene matches. CDR3 protein: CSALGLAGGHEQFF. The DNA for the CDR3 is TGCAGTGCCCTGGGACTAGCGGGAGGACATGAGCAGTTCTTC.

The chain joins TRBV12-3 or TRBV12-4 to TRBJ1-1; D is uncertain. The CDR3 totals 11 residues. Trimming removed 11 bases from V and 8 bases from J, with 15 bases in between. The CDR3 DNA is TGTGCCTCCAGGCGGACCGCGGAAGCTTTCTTT. This encodes CASRRTAEAFF.

The chain recombines TRBV19 with TRBJ2-2, with D tentatively TRBD1 or TRBD2 (6 bases each). The CDR3 is 14 residues long. Germline V gives CDR1 LNHDA, CDR2 SQIVND (reference sequence). The ends were cut back, 9 bases at V and 4 bases at J, with 15 bases in the middle. This chain's CDR3 is CASWRTAGTGELFF. The CDR3 DNA is TGTGCCAGCTGGAGGACAGCGGGCACCGGGGAGCTGTTTTTT.

This chain connects TRBV13 to TRBJ1-2; D may be TRBD1 (5 bases). Germline V gene sequence: CDR1 PRHDT, CDR2 FYEKMQ (reference sequence). The CDR3 runs to 15 residues. V dropped 7 bases and J dropped 2 bases, with 17 bases sitting between them. The CDR3 region has the DNA TGTGCCAGCATCGTATCCGGGACGGCAAACTATGGCTACACCTTC. This encodes CASIVSGTANYGYTF.

This clonotype was recorded a few times. The chain uses TRBV19 and TRBJ1-1; 8 bases map to TRBD1. V shed 6 bases and J 3 bases; nucleotides not matched to a gene: 6. The CDR3 runs 14 residues. Germline lookup yields CDR1 LNHDA and CDR2 SQIVND (reference sequence). DNA of the CDR3: TGTGCCAGTAGGGAACAGGGGGTTTACACTGAAGCTTTCTTT. It encodes CASREQGVYTEAFF.

This chain joins TRBV20-1 and TRBJ1-4, with D maybe TRBD1 (5 bases). This CDR3 is 15 amino acids long. Germline V lookup: CDR1 DFQATT, CDR2 SNEGSKA (reference sequence). V lost 1 base to trimming and J lost 8 bases, with 17 bases between them. This CDR3 reads CSARGGAPSQEKLFF. In DNA, the CDR3 is TGCAGTGCTAGAGGCGGGGCCCCCTCGCAGGAAAAACTGTTTTTT.

This clonotype came up many times. This chain joins TRBV10-3 and TRBJ1-6; D gene ambiguous. The length of the CDR3 is 14 residues. V shed 3 bases and J shed 6 bases, with 9 bases lying between them. Germline V gene sequence: CDR1 ENHRY, CDR2 SYGVKD. The CDR3 DNA is TGTGCCATCAGTGATCCTCGAGTTAATTCACCCCTCCACTTT. It specifies CAISDPRVNSPLHF.

This clonotype was counted between two and nine times. The chain recombines TRBV13 with TRBJ2-7; 8 positions match TRBD2. Germline V gene sequence: CDR1 PRHDT, CDR2 FYEKMQ (reference sequence). The CDR3 spans 13 residues. J lost 5 bases, V lost 6 bases, and 6 bases had no gene match. CDR3 protein: CASSPGGPHEQYF. Written as DNA, the CDR3 is TGTGCCAGCAGTCCGGGAGGGCCCCACGAGCAGTACTTC.

This clonotype was counted at least ten times. This chain uses TRBV12-5 with TRBJ2-1; a possible D gene is TRBD2 (6 bases). V gave up 1 base and J gave up 6 bases, with 16 bases separating them. Germline assignment: CDR1 LGHNT and CDR2 FRNRAP. The CDR3 loop spans 16 amino acids. CDR3 DNA sequence: TGTGCTAGTGGTTTGGGGACGCGGGGTAGGGGCAATGAGCAGTTCTTC. Its translation is CASGLGTRGRGNEQFF. The full variable domain, its missing parts supplied by reference TRBV12-5 and TRBJ2-1, is DARVTQTPRHKVTEMGQEVTMRCQPILGHNTVFWYRQTMMQGLELLAYFRNRAPLDDSGMPKDRFSAEMPDATLATLKIQPSEPRDSAVYFCASGLGTRGRGNEQFFGPGTRLTVL.

This clonotype has a count of ten or more. The gene calls are TRBV6-1 and TRBJ2-7; possible D gene TRBD2, 5 bases. The CDR3 loop spans 17 amino acids. Germline loops: CDR1 MNHNS, CDR2 SASEGT. Trimming left V 6 bases short and J 3 bases short, with 24 bases between. The CDR3 region has the DNA TGTGCCAGCAGCTTGCGTGGCAGTAGAGGGCGAGGCTACGAGCAGTACTTC. Protein: CASSLRGSRGRGYEQYF.

At least ten counts were recorded for this clonotype. The chain is built from TRBV6-1 and TRBJ2-7; no definite D call. The CDR3 is 12 amino acids. Germline CDR1 and CDR2: MNHNS and SASEGT. V gave up 6 bases and J gave up 6 bases, with 12 bases separating them. The DNA for the CDR3 is TGTGCCAGCAGCGCATATCAATCCGAGCAGTACTTC. It encodes CASSAYQSEQYF.

Ten or more counts support this clonotype. The chain links TRBV2 to TRBJ1-1; possibly TRBD1 for D (5 bases). This CDR3 has 14 residues. V lost 2 bases, J lost 1 base, and 8 bases lay in between. Germline V lookup: CDR1 SNHLY, CDR2 FYNNEI. The CDR3: CASSENGQNTEAFF. The CDR3 region has the DNA TGTGCCAGCAGTGAAAACGGACAGAACACTGAAGCTTTCTTT.

This clonotype was found many times. For the CDR3, the DNA is TGTGCCAGCAGGCTAGAGGCGCAGTTCTTC. Translated, it gives CASRLEAQFF. The chain joins TRBV12-3 or TRBV12-4 to TRBJ2-1; D is undetermined. V shed 6 bases and J shed 12 bases, with 9 bases lying between them. The CDR3 sequence is 10 residues long.

There are a few counts of this clonotype. The rearrangement links TRBV30 to TRBJ2-2, with no clear D. Germline V gene lookup returns CDR1 GTSNPN and CDR2 SVGIG (reference sequence). Deletions cut 3 bases from V and 4 bases from J, with 21 bases between. This CDR3 spans 17 amino acids. The DNA of the CDR3 is TGTGCCTGGAGGTTGGGAACCAACTTCCGTCTCACCGGGGAGCTGTTTTTT. Protein: CAWRLGTNFRLTGELFF.

This clonotype was observed at least ten times. This sequence joins TRBV28 and TRBJ2-7, with TRBD2 identical over 9 bases. The trim removed 5 bases at V and 2 bases at J, leaving 10 bases unmatched. The CDR3 extends over 16 amino acids. Germline lookup yields CDR1 MDHEN and CDR2 SYDVKM. CDR3 sequence reads: CASSPRSGRRTYEQYF. The CDR3 DNA reads TGTGCCAGCAGTCCCCGGAGCGGGAGGAGAACCTACGAGCAGTACTTC.

This clonotype was detected once. A much larger clonotype is one base distant, so this may be a read error. For the CDR3, the DNA is TGCAGTGCCCTAGTAATTGGCTCTCCACGCTCCTACGAGCAGTTCTTC. Encoded protein: CSALVIGSPRSYEQFF. The V call is TRBV20-1, the J call TRBJ2-7, with no clear D. The DNA end favors TRBJ2-1, so the J call may be wrong. CDR1 and CDR2 from the germline V gene are DFQATT and SNEGSKA (reference sequence). The CDR3 totals 16 residues.

The chain employs TRBV20-1 and TRBJ2-3; the match to TRBD2 covers 7 bases. The length of the CDR3 is 15 residues. V lost 0 bases to trimming and J lost 2 bases; unmatched junction nucleotides: 5. Germline loops: CDR1 DFQATT, CDR2 SNEGSKA (reference sequence). The CDR3 region is CSAREGGGDTDTQYF. CDR3 coding DNA: TGCAGTGCTAGAGAGGGGGGGGGGGACACAGATACGCAGTATTTT.

Worth noting for this clonotype: A much larger clone lies one base from this, so it may be a read error. This chain uses TRBV10-1 with TRBJ2-3, with 7 bases that match TRBD1. CDR3 length: 14 amino acids. CDR1 and CDR2 (germline): WNHNN, SYGVQD (reference sequence). CDR3 sequence (DNA): TGCGCCAGCAGTGAAGGGGGCGGCACAGATGCGCAGTATTTT. This gives the protein CASSEGGGTDAQYF.

This clonotype showed up many times. This chain links TRBV7-9 with TRBJ2-1; tentative D call: TRBD2 (5 bases). The V and J ends lost 6 bases and 6 bases respectively, with 9 bases between them. Germline-derived CDR1 and CDR2 are SEHNR and FQNEAQ (reference sequence). The CDR3 runs 12 residues. The CDR3 bases are TGTGCCAGCAGGTTGAGGGTCAATGAGCAGTTCTTC. It is translated as CASRLRVNEQFF. The whole variable domain, remainder taken from reference TRBV7-9 and TRBJ2-1, is DTGVSQNPRHKITKRGQNVTFRCDPISEHNRLYWYRQTLGQGPEFLTYFQNEAQLEKSRLLSDRFSAERPKGSFSTLEIQRTEQGDSAMYLCASRLRVNEQFFGPGTRLTVL.

In its sample, this clonotype was seen many times. The chain couples TRBV19 to TRBJ1-4; TRBD1 aligns across 7 bases. CDR1 is LNHDA, CDR2 SQIVND, per germline (reference sequence). CDR3 length: 14 residues. V lost 10 bases, J lost 3 bases, and 8 bases stayed unmatched. CDR3 amino acids: CATRQDRANEKLFF. As DNA, the CDR3 is TGTGCCACACGCCAAGACAGGGCTAATGAAAAACTGTTTTTT. Variable domain in full (rest from reference TRBV19 and TRBJ1-4): DGGITQSPKYLFRKEGQNVTLSCEQNLNHDAMYWYRQDPGQGLRLIYYSQIVNDFQKGDIAEGYSVSREKKESFPLTVTSAQKNPTAFYLCATRQDRANEKLFFGSGTQLSVL.

The V gene is TRBV20-1, the J gene TRBJ1-5, with D maybe TRBD1 (5 bases). The CDR3 spans 13 residues. The germline V and J ends were trimmed by 5 bases and 5 bases, with 13 bases remaining between them. The germline V gene has CDR1 DFQATT and CDR2 SNEGSKA (reference sequence). Written as DNA, the CDR3 is TGCAGTGCTCATCGACAGTGGGATCAGCCCCAGCATTTT. Its translation: CSAHRQWDQPQHF.

This clonotype occurred many times. The chain couples TRBV16 to TRBJ2-1; D is uncertain. V was pared by 0 bases and J by 7 bases, with 4 bases between. This CDR3 spans 12 amino acids. CDR1 and CDR2 (germline): KGHSY, FQNENV. The CDR3, as DNA: TGTGCCAGCAGCCAATCGAAGAATGAGCAGTTCTTC. This gives the protein CASSQSKNEQFF. Drawing the rest from reference TRBV16 and TRBJ2-1, the complete variable domain is GEEVAQTPKHLVRGEGQKAKLYCAPIKGHSYVFWYQQVLKNEFKFLISFQNENVFDETGMPKERFSAKCLPNSPCSLEIQATKLEDSAVYFCASSQSKNEQFFGPGTRLTVL.

The chain joins TRBV10-3 to TRBJ1-1; D uncertain. The CDR3 spans 14 residues. Trimming shortened V by 3 bases and J by 0 bases, and 8 bases separated the two germline ends. CDR1 and CDR2 (germline): ENHRY, SYGVKD. This chain's CDR3 is CAISDRGLNTEAFF. CDR3 sequence (DNA): TGTGCCATCAGTGACCGGGGATTGAACACTGAAGCTTTCTTT.

In this sample, this clonotype turned up a few times. This rearrangement joins TRBV3-1 to TRBJ1-2; TRBD1 is a possible D gene (5 bases). The CDR3 has 16 residues. Per germline, CDR1 LGHDT and CDR2 YNNKEL (reference sequence). V was cut by 3 bases and J by 7 bases, with 21 bases left in between. In nucleotides, the CDR3 is TGTGCCAGCAGCCAGGGCCCTGGGGGGGTCTTTGGTGGCTACACCTTC. Its protein is CASSQGPGGVFGGYTF.